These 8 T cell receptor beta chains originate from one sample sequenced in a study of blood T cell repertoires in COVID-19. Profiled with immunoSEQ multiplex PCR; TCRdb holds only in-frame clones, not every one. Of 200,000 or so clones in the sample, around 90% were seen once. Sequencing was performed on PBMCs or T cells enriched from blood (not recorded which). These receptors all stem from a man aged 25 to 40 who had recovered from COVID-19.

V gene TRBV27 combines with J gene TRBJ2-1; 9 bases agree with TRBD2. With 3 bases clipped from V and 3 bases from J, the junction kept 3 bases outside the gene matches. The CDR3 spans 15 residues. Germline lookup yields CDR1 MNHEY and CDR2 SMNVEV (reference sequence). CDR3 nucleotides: TGTGCCAGCAGTTTGGGTAGCGGGGGCTACAATGAGCAGTTCTTC. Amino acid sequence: CASSLGSGGYNEQFF.

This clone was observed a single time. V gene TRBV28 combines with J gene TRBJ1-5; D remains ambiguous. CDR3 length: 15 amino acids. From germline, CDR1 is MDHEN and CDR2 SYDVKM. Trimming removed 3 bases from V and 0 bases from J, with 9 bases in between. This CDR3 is CASSFPGYSNQPQHF. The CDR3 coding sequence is TGTGCCAGCAGTTTTCCAGGATATAGCAATCAGCCCCAGCATTTT.

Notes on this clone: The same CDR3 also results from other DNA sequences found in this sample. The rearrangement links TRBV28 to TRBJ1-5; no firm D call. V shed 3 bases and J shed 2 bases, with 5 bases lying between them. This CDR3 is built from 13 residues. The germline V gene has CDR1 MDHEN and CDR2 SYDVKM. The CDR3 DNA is TGTGCCAGCAGTTTTGCGGGCAATCAGCCCCAGCATTTT. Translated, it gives CASSFAGNQPQHF.

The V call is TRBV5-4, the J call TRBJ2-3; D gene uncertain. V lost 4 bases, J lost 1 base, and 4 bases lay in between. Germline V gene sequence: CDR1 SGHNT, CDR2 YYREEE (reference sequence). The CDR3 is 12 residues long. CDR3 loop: CASSLRTDTQYF. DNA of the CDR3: TGTGCCAGCAGCCTTCGCACAGATACGCAGTATTTT.

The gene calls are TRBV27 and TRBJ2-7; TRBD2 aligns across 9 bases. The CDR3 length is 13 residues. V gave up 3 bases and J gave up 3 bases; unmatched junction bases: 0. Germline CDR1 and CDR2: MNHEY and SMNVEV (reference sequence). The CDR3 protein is CASSFSGGYEQYF. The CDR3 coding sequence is TGTGCCAGCAGTTTTAGCGGGGGCTACGAGCAGTACTTC.

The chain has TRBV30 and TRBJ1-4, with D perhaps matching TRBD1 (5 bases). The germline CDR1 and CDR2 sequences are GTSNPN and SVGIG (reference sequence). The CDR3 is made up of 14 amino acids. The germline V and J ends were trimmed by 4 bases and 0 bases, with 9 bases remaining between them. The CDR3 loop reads CAWNEGATNEKLFF. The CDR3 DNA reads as TGTGCCTGGAACGAAGGGGCAACTAATGAAAAACTGTTTTTT.

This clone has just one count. The CDR3 region has the DNA TGTGCCAGCAGCCAAGATCCAAGCGGCCCCAACCAGTACTTC. Amino acid sequence: CASSQDPSGPNQYF. The chain links TRBV4-2 to TRBJ2-5, with D possibly being TRBD2 (5 bases). CDR1 and CDR2 from the germline V gene are LGHNA and YNFKEQ. V lost 0 bases and J lost 10, with 15 bases in between. The CDR3 length is 14 residues.

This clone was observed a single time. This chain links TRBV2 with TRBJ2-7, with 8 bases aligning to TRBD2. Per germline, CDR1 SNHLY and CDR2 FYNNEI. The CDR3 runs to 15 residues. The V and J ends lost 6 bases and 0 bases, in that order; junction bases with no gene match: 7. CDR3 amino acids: CASSATGTSSYEQYF. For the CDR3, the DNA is TGTGCCAGCAGCGCTACCGGGACTAGCTCCTACGAGCAGTACTTC.